The 9 T cell receptor beta chains below all came from one sample that was sequenced in a study of T cell repertoires in cytomegalovirus infection. From the reads, TCRdb called clonotypes with MiXCR, one entry per CDR3 protein. This table has hundreds of thousands of distinct CDR3 sequences, 30% to 35% appearing once. These receptors are not linked to any known antigen. Sample: cultured CD8+ T cells from PBMCs, taken from culture after CMV antigen stimulation. These receptors came from a human donor in good health (CMV status not recorded). Some clones in this sample may be carry-over from other donors' samples.

This clonotype has more than one count but fewer than ten. The chain uses TRBV12-3 or TRBV12-4 and TRBJ2-6; the match to TRBD1 covers 8 bases. V lost 0 bases and J lost 2; bases outside the gene matches: 15. This CDR3 is 21 amino acids long. CDR3 protein: CASSLALATGTGVPGANVLTF. DNA of the CDR3: TGTGCCAGCAGTTTAGCCCTAGCGACCGGGACAGGAGTCCCTGGGGCCAACGTCCTGACTTTC.

This clonotype has only a few counts. The rearrangement joins TRBV12-3 or TRBV12-4 to TRBJ1-2; D gene ambiguous. The germline V and J ends were trimmed by 4 bases and 0 bases, with 9 bases remaining between them. The CDR3 is 14 amino acids. In nucleotides, the CDR3 is TGTGCCAGCAGTTCGGCAGATACTAACTATGGCTACACCTTC. Translating gives CASSSADTNYGYTF.

At least ten counts were recorded for this clonotype. The V and J genes are TRBV12-3 or TRBV12-4 and TRBJ1-1; TRBD1 is a possible D gene (5 bases). CDR3 size: 13 residues. V shed 8 bases and J shed 5 bases, with 15 bases lying between them. The CDR3 coding sequence is TGTGCCAGCGCGGGACTACCGAGGACTGAAGCTTTCTTT. Its protein product is CASAGLPRTEAFF.

The rearrangement links TRBV6-2 or TRBV6-3 to TRBJ2-7, with TRBD1 matching 9 bases. In germline, CDR1 is MNHEY, CDR2 SVGEGT. V was pared by 7 bases and J by 6 bases, with 10 bases of the junction left unmatched. There are 14 residues in the CDR3. Here the CDR3 DNA reads TGTGCCAGCACTGGGACAGGGAATCCCCTCGAGCAGTACGTC. Translation gives CASTGTGNPLEQYV.

This clonotype appeared many times. The J gene is TRBJ2-1, the V gene TRBV7-9, with TRBD2 identical over 14 bases. The CDR3 covers 19 residues. Per the germline V gene, CDR1 is SEHNR and CDR2 is FQNEAQ (reference sequence). After removal of 8 bases from V and 0 bases from J, the junction contained 12 bases not matched to a gene. For the CDR3, the DNA is TGTGCCAGCCTTAACACCGGGACTAGCGGGGGATTCTCCTACAATGAGCAGTTCTTC. This gives the protein CASLNTGTSGGFSYNEQFF. The whole variable domain, filled in from reference TRBV7-9 and TRBJ2-1, reads DTGVSQNPRHKITKRGQNVTFRCDPISEHNRLYWYRQTLGQGPEFLTYFQNEAQLEKSRLLSDRFSAERPKGSFSTLEIQRTEQGDSAMYLCASLNTGTSGGFSYNEQFFGPGTRLTVL.

The chain employs TRBV19 and TRBJ1-5; D is possibly TRBD1 (5 bases). Deletions cut 3 bases from V and 1 base from J, with 13 bases between. There are 16 residues in the CDR3. CDR1 and CDR2 (germline): LNHDA, SQIVND (reference sequence). The CDR3 DNA is TGTGCCAGTAGTATCCTCCGGGACCTAAGCAATCAGCCCCAGCATTTT. Protein sequence: CASSILRDLSNQPQHF.

This clonotype was counted ten times or more. The chain is built from TRBV6-5 and TRBJ2-1, with 8 bases matching TRBD1. Germline trimming cut 10 bases from V and 6 bases from J; bases unmatched to any gene: 11. Germline CDR1 MNHEY, CDR2 SVGAGI. This CDR3 region has 14 residues. CDR3 region: CATKTGGKGNEQFF. Written as DNA, the CDR3 is TGTGCCACCAAAACAGGGGGAAAGGGCAATGAGCAGTTCTTC.

The rearrangement uses TRBV6-2 or TRBV6-3 and TRBJ2-1; D might be TRBD1 (6 bases). Trimming shortened V by 4 bases and J by 8 bases, and 15 bases separated the two germline ends. The CDR3 spans 14 residues. The V gene's germline CDR1 is MNHEY and CDR2 SVGEGT. CDR3 nucleotide sequence: TGTGCCAGCAGTTCGAGGACAGACGTTTATGAGCAGTTCTTC. It yields the protein CASSSRTDVYEQFF.

This clonotype appeared many times. The gene calls are TRBV28 and TRBJ2-3, with 7 nucleotides matching TRBD2. The CDR3 has 18 amino acids. The trim removed 3 bases at V and 0 bases at J, leaving 12 bases unmatched. From germline, CDR1 is MDHEN and CDR2 SYDVKM. The CDR3 spells CASSFTSWRGFSTDTQYF. In DNA, the CDR3 is TGTGCCAGCAGTTTCACTTCATGGCGGGGGTTTAGCACAGATACGCAGTATTTT.